A single sample gave rise to the 29 T cell receptor beta chains below, sequenced in a study of Graves' ophthalmopathy and Graves' hyperthyroidism. As the template, RNA transcripts were used to amplify TCR beta CDR3 regions. The first round was an RT-PCR with HTBI primers, and the second round was a multiplex PCR. TCRdb analysed the multiplex PCR reads with MiXCR anew, one entry per CDR3 protein. The top ten hold around 6.5% of the sample, which has hundreds of thousands of distinct CDR3 sequences, about 20% seen once. Source material: peripheral blood. These receptors were collected from a woman aged 18 to 35 with stable Graves' hyperthyroidism. Some clones in this sample may be carry-over from other donors' samples.

This clonotype was recorded many times. The chain has TRBV6-5 and TRBJ2-7; D ambiguous. Deletions cut 0 bases from V and 4 bases from J, with 13 bases between. Germline V gene data show CDR1 as MNHEY and CDR2 as SVGAGI. The length of the CDR3 is 15 residues. CDR3 DNA: TGTGCCAGCAGTTACTCGAGTGAAAGAAGATACGAGCAGTACTTC. Protein sequence: CASSYSSERRYEQYF.

This clonotype was counted many times. The CDR3 DNA reads TGTGCCAGCAGTTTAATGGGACAGGGGCTGTACGAGCAGTACTTC. Translating it yields CASSLMGQGLYEQYF. The rearrangement links TRBV12-3 or TRBV12-4 to TRBJ2-7; 10 nucleotides line up with TRBD1. This CDR3 region has 15 residues. The V gene end was trimmed by 2 bases and the J gene end by 4 bases; junction bases not matched to a gene: 5.

This clonotype came up many times. V gene TRBV20-1 combines with J gene TRBJ1-6; 8 bases match TRBD1. J lost 8 bases, V lost 6 bases, and 3 bases had no gene match. Germline CDR1 and CDR2: DFQATT and SNEGSKA (reference sequence). The CDR3 extends over 12 amino acids. Here the CDR3 DNA reads TGCAGTGCAAAGACAGGGGATTCACCCCTCCACTTT. As protein: CSAKTGDSPLHF.

The V and J genes are TRBV4-2 and TRBJ1-6, with 12 bases lining up with TRBD1. Per the germline V gene, CDR1 is LGHNA and CDR2 is YNFKEQ. There are 19 residues in the CDR3. V lost 3 bases to trimming and J lost 9 bases; unmatched junction nucleotides: 15. CDR3 DNA sequence: TGTGCCAGCAGCCAGAGCCCGGGACAGGGGGCCTTTGGTGTTTCACCCCTCCACTTT. Its translation: CASSQSPGQGAFGVSPLHF.

This chain connects TRBV11-1 to TRBJ2-2, with 10 bases matching TRBD1. Germline CDR1 and CDR2: SGHAT and FQDESV (reference sequence). J was trimmed by 0 bases and V by 5 bases; bases with no gene match: 9. This CDR3 has 18 amino acids. In DNA, the CDR3 is TGTGCCAGCAGCACAGTCCGGGACAGGGGCGCGAACACCGGGGAGCTGTTTTTT. It encodes CASSTVRDRGANTGELFF.

This chain links TRBV20-1 with TRBJ1-2; D remains ambiguous. CDR1 and CDR2 from the germline V gene are DFQATT and SNEGSKA (reference sequence). The CDR3 has 12 residues. Trimming cost V 8 bases and J 2 bases, with 12 bases left between them. The CDR3 sequence: CSPTVLNYGYTF. DNA of the CDR3: TGCAGTCCCACGGTACTGAACTATGGCTACACCTTC.

For this clonotype: This may arise from a read error, as a much more abundant clone is one base away. J is TRBJ1-2 and V is TRBV6-1; TRBD1 matches 8 bases. The V gene's germline CDR1 is MNHNS and CDR2 SASEGT. This CDR3 has 14 residues. CDR3: CASRATGAVYGFTF. The CDR3 coding sequence is TGTGCCAGCAGGGCGACAGGGGCTGTCTATGGCTTCACCTTC.

This clonotype was counted only a few times. The junction differs from germline at one of its ends, possibly a read error. This chain uses TRBV13 with TRBJ1-1; D unresolved. CDR3 length: 13 residues. Germline V gives CDR1 PRHDT, CDR2 FYEKMQ (reference sequence). The CDR3 region has the DNA TGTGCCAGCAGCTCGAGGACCGGTGATGAAGCTTCCTTT. This translates into CASSSRTGDEASF. Supplemented by reference TRBV13 and TRBJ1-1, the full variable domain reads AAGVIQSPRHLIKEKRETATLKCYPIPRHDTVYWYQQGPGQDPQFLISFYEKMQSDKGSIPDRFSAQQFSDYHSELNMSSLELGDSALYFCASSSRTGDEASFGQGTRLTVV.

The rearrangement uses TRBV29-1 and TRBJ1-2, with 8 bases that match TRBD1. Per germline, CDR1 SQVTM and CDR2 ANQGSEA. Trimming took 0 bases from V and 4 from J; bases not matched to a gene: 1. The CDR3 runs 13 residues. CDR3 nucleotides: TGCAGCGTTGAAGAAGGGACAGGCTATGGCTACACCTTC. Amino acids: CSVEEGTGYGYTF.

Written as DNA, the CDR3 is TGTGCCAGCAAAGGTCAACGCTCATACACCGGGGAGCTGTTTTTT. Amino acid sequence: CASKGQRSYTGELFF. J is TRBJ2-2 and V is TRBV2; no clear D. The V end lost 7 bases, the J end lost 3 bases, and 15 bases lay between the germline ends. This CDR3 is built from 15 residues. Germline CDR1 reads SNHLY; CDR2 reads FYNNEI.

This clonotype came up many times. V usage is TRBV28 and J usage is TRBJ2-7; TRBD1 matches at 7 bases. Per germline, CDR1 MDHEN and CDR2 SYDVKM. V shed 10 bases and J 2 bases; nucleotides not matched to a gene: 8. This CDR3 contains 13 residues. CDR3 loop: CAIKTGTAYEQYF. The CDR3 DNA is TGTGCCATCAAAACCGGGACAGCCTACGAGCAGTACTTC.

This clonotype showed up many times. The chain combines TRBV7-9 with TRBJ2-7; no clear D gene. Germline-derived CDR1 and CDR2 are SEHNR and FQNEAQ (reference sequence). The V end lost 1 base, the J end lost 7 bases, and 14 bases lay between the germline ends. The CDR3 loop spans 14 amino acids. CDR3 region: CASSLDVGPWEQYF. In DNA, the CDR3 is TGTGCCAGCAGCTTAGATGTAGGGCCTTGGGAGCAGTACTTC.

This clonotype has a count of ten or more. The chain links TRBV6-1 to TRBJ2-6; 7 nucleotides match TRBD1. This CDR3 contains 15 residues. Trimming removed 7 bases from V and 0 bases from J; junction bases left unmatched: 3. Germline V gives CDR1 MNHNS, CDR2 SASEGT. The CDR3: CASTRQGSGANVLTF. CDR3 nucleotides: TGTGCCAGCACCAGACAGGGCTCTGGGGCCAACGTCCTGACTTTC.

This clonotype appeared a few times. The J gene is TRBJ2-7, the V gene TRBV20-1, with 13 bases that match TRBD2. The V gene end was trimmed by 3 bases and the J gene end by 7 bases; junction bases not matched to a gene: 3. The length of the CDR3 is 13 residues. Germline CDR1 is DFQATT and CDR2 is SNEGSKA (reference sequence). CDR3 sequence: CSARTSGRSEQYF. CDR3 DNA: TGCAGTGCTAGGACTAGCGGGAGGTCTGAGCAGTACTTC.

This clonotype has at least ten counts. This sequence joins TRBV11-2 and TRBJ1-1; possibly TRBD1 for D (6 bases). The CDR3 has 12 amino acids. The V end lost 6 bases, the J end lost 5 bases, and 10 bases lay between the germline ends. Germline V gene lookup returns CDR1 SGHAT and CDR2 FQNNGV. As DNA, the CDR3 is TGTGCCAGCAGTTCAGGGGTAACTGAAGCTTTCTTT. Translated, it gives CASSSGVTEAFF.

In this sample, this clonotype turned up a few times. The chain links TRBV6-1 to TRBJ1-3; the D is unclear. Germline assignment: CDR1 MNHNS and CDR2 SASEGT. The length of the CDR3 is 12 residues. Trimming shortened V by 8 bases and J by 3 bases, and 8 bases separated the two germline ends. CDR3: CASLQNGNTIYF. The DNA of the CDR3 is TGTGCCAGCTTACAAAATGGAAACACCATATATTTT.

Many counts were recorded for this clonotype. J is TRBJ1-2 and V is TRBV29-1, with D perhaps TRBD1 (5 bases). This CDR3 has 13 amino acids. Trimming took off 4 bases at V and 1 base at J, with 10 bases between the two ends. The V gene's germline CDR1 is SQVTM and CDR2 ANQGSEA. This chain's CDR3 is CSVGQNINYGYTF. DNA of the CDR3: TGCAGCGTTGGACAGAATATTAACTATGGCTACACCTTC.

This chain connects TRBV28 to TRBJ2-3; D possibly uses TRBD1 or TRBD2 (5 bases each). The CDR3 has 17 amino acids. Trimming pared 2 bases from V and 2 bases from J, leaving 17 bases between. The germline gives CDR1 MDHEN, CDR2 SYDVKM. As DNA, the CDR3 is TGTGCCAGCAGTTTAGTGACGTCGGGACCTGACACAGATACGCAGTATTTT. The encoded protein is CASSLVTSGPDTDTQYF.

The rearrangement uses TRBV12-3 or TRBV12-4 and TRBJ2-5; D unclear. The V end was cut by 0 bases, the J end by 4 bases, with 12 bases between. This CDR3 has 15 amino acids. CDR3: CASSLARQVGETQYF. The CDR3 bases are TGTGCCAGCAGTTTAGCGAGGCAGGTTGGAGAGACCCAGTACTTC.

Ten or more counts support this clonotype. The chain links TRBV20-1 to TRBJ2-2, with 7 nucleotides matching TRBD1. The CDR3 is 12 amino acids. Per germline, CDR1 DFQATT and CDR2 SNEGSKA (reference sequence). Trimming at V came to 6 bases and at J to 5 bases, leaving 3 bases not matched to a gene. The CDR3 is CSAVTGTGELFF. In DNA form, the CDR3 reads TGCAGTGCAGTGACAGGGACCGGGGAGCTGTTTTTT.

This clonotype was counted a few times. The chain joins TRBV3-1 to TRBJ1-6; D call uncertain. CDR3 length equals 14 residues. The germline V gene encodes CDR1 LGHDT and CDR2 YNNKEL (reference sequence). Trimming removed 1 base from V and 13 bases from J, with 14 bases in between. CDR3 residues: CASSQVASNSPLHF. The CDR3 DNA reads TGTGCCAGCAGCCAAGTGGCATCCAACTCCCCCCTCCACTTT. The whole variable domain, filled in from reference TRBV3-1 and TRBJ1-6, reads DTAVSQTPKYLVTQMGNDKSIKCEQNLGHDTMYWYKQDSKKFLKIMFSYNNKELIINETVPNRFSPKSPDKAHLNLHINSLELGDSAVYFCASSQVASNSPLHFGNGTRLTVT.

This clonotype was seen many times. The chain is built from TRBV20-1 and TRBJ2-7; D not certain. Germline loops: CDR1 DFQATT, CDR2 SNEGSKA (reference sequence). The CDR3 has 13 residues. V shed 2 bases and J shed 2 bases, with 10 bases lying between them. The CDR3 DNA reads TGCAGTGCTAGAATCGACGGCACCTACGAGCAGTACTTC. This gives the protein CSARIDGTYEQYF.

Turning to this clonotype: This could be a read error, since a much larger clone is one nucleotide away. This sequence joins TRBV7-8 and TRBJ2-2; 11 positions agree with TRBD2. This CDR3 comprises 17 residues. Germline V gives CDR1 SGHVS, CDR2 FQNEAQ. Unmatched junction bases numbered 11, after V lost 2 bases and J lost 9 bases. CDR3 residues: CASSLWTSGPGGRELFF. DNA of the CDR3: TGTGCCAGCAGCTTATGGACTAGCGGGCCTGGGGGCAGGGAGCTGTTTTTT.

The chain links TRBV3-1 to TRBJ1-2; TRBD1 matches at 7 bases. This CDR3 is 15 amino acids long. Unmatched junction bases numbered 11, after V lost 5 bases and J lost 5 bases. Germline lookup yields CDR1 LGHDT and CDR2 YNNKEL (reference sequence). The CDR3 reads CASSALDRVEYGYTF. The CDR3 coding sequence is TGTGCCAGCAGCGCCCTAGACAGGGTGGAGTATGGCTACACCTTC.

This clonotype has a count of ten or more. A read error may produce the germline difference seen at one junction end. This chain links TRBV27 with TRBJ2-4, with TRBD1 as a possible D gene (7 bases). CDR1 is MNHEY and CDR2 is SMNVEV in the germline V gene (reference sequence). The CDR3 sequence is 17 residues long. CDR3 DNA: TGTGCCAGCAGTCCTCACCGGGTGACCCAGGGGGGCGGCATTAAGTACTTC. Amino acid sequence: CASSPHRVTQGGGIKYF.

This clonotype was observed many times. This CDR3 is CASSESPVRGGDTEAFF. Here the CDR3 DNA reads TGCGCCAGCAGTGAGTCCCCTGTGAGGGGTGGGGACACTGAAGCTTTCTTT. V and J are TRBV10-1 and TRBJ1-1; a possible D gene is TRBD1 (5 bases). The CDR3 consists of 17 residues. CDR1 and CDR2 (germline): WNHNN, SYGVQD (reference sequence). Trimming pared 0 bases from V and 3 bases from J, leaving 17 bases between.

This clonotype was recorded at least ten times. The chain carries TRBV3-1 and TRBJ1-5; D unclear. CDR1 LGHDT and CDR2 YNNKEL come from the germline V gene (reference sequence). The CDR3 is 14 amino acids. Deletions cut 3 bases from V and 3 bases from J, with 9 bases between. This CDR3 is CASSHGQANQPQHF. The CDR3 bases are TGTGCCAGCAGCCACGGGCAGGCCAATCAGCCCCAGCATTTT.

This clonotype came up many times. In DNA, the CDR3 is TGTGCCAGCAGCTTTGAGACGGGAGGGCACATTCAGTACTTC. It encodes CASSFETGGHIQYF. The J gene is TRBJ2-4, the V gene TRBV7-2, with 8 bases matching TRBD2. The CDR3 has 14 amino acids. Trimming cost V 3 bases and J 8 bases; bases outside gene matches: 6. In germline, CDR1 is SGHTA, CDR2 FQGNSA.

The rearrangement joins TRBV3-1 to TRBJ1-1; D call uncertain. Germline CDR1 is LGHDT and CDR2 is YNNKEL (reference sequence). The CDR3 consists of 11 residues. Trimming stripped 2 bases from V and 6 bases from J, with 4 bases between. The chain's CDR3 is CASSQYPEAFF. CDR3 coding DNA: TGTGCCAGCAGCCAATATCCTGAAGCTTTCTTT.